This TCR beta chain comes out of a study of blood T cell repertoires in COVID-19 (dated by TCRdb to between 2020 and 2021). A note on the overall study: Samples from collaborators originated in the United States, Italy and Spain and spanned both the acute and convalescent phases of COVID-19. A freely available public database, intended as a resource for researchers studying the immune response to SARS-CoV-2, is where the repertoires were released. The material from the prospective study consisted of cDNA or gDNA derived from T cells, B-cell-depleted T cells, or PBMCs. Sample metadata almost always included a de-identified subject ID, COVID-19 status, age in years and sex. Samples were obtained from the ongoing ImmuneRACE study (first 160 participants) and from 950 to 1,500 subjects provided by 6 global collaborators. HLA class I and class II types, where available, came from metadata supplied by the sample provider rather than from assay-based typing. The dataset comprised deeply sampled blood TCRbeta repertoires from subjects exposed to, actively infected with, or recovered from COVID-19.

General study outcomes and caveats: The amount of clinical and demographic metadata varied by source and participant and was provided uncurated.

Reading the germline V gene gives CDR1 MDHEN and CDR2 SYDVKM. V is clipped by 2 bases and J by 0 bases, and the sequence between their germline boundaries is 7 bases long. Inclusive of the bounding cysteine and phenylalanine, the CDR3 is 14 residues long. CDR3 DNA only is kept here, 42 bases in frame from base 1. TCRbeta CDR3 regions were amplified from genomic DNA using the immunoSEQ Assay, a bias-controlled multiplex PCR. Processing in the source paper ran as follows. Within the assay, amplification of reference gene primers was used to estimate how many nucleated cells each sample contained. Sequence reads were collapsed and filtered to measure the absolute abundance of every unique TCRbeta CDR3 rearrangement. For each sample, productive Simpson clonality was calculated as the square root of Simpson's diversity index across productive rearrangements. TCRdb provides this immuneACCESS table in a form limited to in-frame rearrangements. Some clones are lacking; in checked studies, under half of them reflect an unresolved V gene, and why the rest are absent is not known. That table supplies the V and J calls and clone size; D and trimming were determined from the DNA. The sample table contains about 300,000 clones; only one count was recorded for about 81% of them. The ten largest clones capture 1.4% to 1.5% of the sample.

This clone was seen a single time. What this receptor recognizes is not known. No much larger clone is present one base from it, and per-base qualities are unavailable. One collaborating source in Seattle enrolled patients during active infection and followed them longitudinally through the course of disease. Whole blood was collected in K2EDTA tubes by collaborating institutions according to the institutions' own protocols. For TCRbeta analysis, collaborators shipped samples as frozen whole blood, isolated PBMCs, or DNA extracted from either of those sample types. Material: peripheral blood. This clonotype was sampled from a human donor with COVID-19, enrolled during active disease. The donor label of this sample is uncertain. The chain links TRBV28 with TRBJ1-1; the D gene assignment is ambiguous. The CDR3 region has the sequence CASSLTDLNTEAFF. Read as DNA, the sequence is TGTGCCAGCAGTTTAACTGATTTGAACACTGAAGCTTTCTTT.